Detailed here is one TCR beta chain. Cohort 3 donors were reported recovered after two negative PCRs, clearance, or symptom resolution. This sample stems from a study of blood T cell repertoires in COVID-19. Background on the study: Samples taken during acute and convalescent COVID-19 were collected in the United States, Italy and Spain. The analysed material was cDNA or gDNA that came from T cells, B-cell-depleted T cells, or PBMCs.

In the source study's methods: Researchers report that nucleated cell counts were estimated from reference gene primer amplification. Some clones are missing from TCRdb's copy, which holds only in-frame ones; the method was immunoSEQ multiplex PCR. The V and J calls and clone size come from that table; D and trimming were worked out from the DNA. The data show 250,000 to 350,000 clones, 75% to 90% seen once. V shed 7 bases, J shed 6 bases, and the junction held 9 bases outside the gene matches. This CDR3 region has 15 residues. CDR1 is MNHEY and CDR2 is SVGAGI in the germline V gene. This receptor was taken from a woman younger than 45 who had recovered from COVID-19. The specimen was PBMCs or T cells enriched from blood (not recorded which). This chain uses TRBV6-5 with TRBJ2-1; 10 nucleotides align to TRBD1. The CDR3 bases are TGTGCCAGCACTCCCCGGGACAGGGGACTCAATGAGCAGTTCTTC. This codes for CASTPRDRGLNEQFF.